Following are 15 T cell receptor beta chains from one sample sequenced in a study of prognosis after radiotherapy for stage I lung cancer. The study amplified the TCR beta CDR3 region from genomic DNA. This amplification was carried out by two rounds of multiplex PCR. For every TRBV and TRBJ gene, a specific primer was used in first-round PCR. MiXCR, applied by TCRdb to the multiplex PCR reads, yields one record per CDR3 protein. The sample includes about 14,000 distinct CDR3 sequences, 37% of them seen just once. This specimen consisted of PBMCs, obtained before or after stereotactic body radiation therapy (not recorded which). The receptors were gathered from a donor over 45 with non-small cell lung cancer.

Notes on this clonotype: A much larger clone is a single base away; this may be a read error. This chain joins TRBV5-6 and TRBJ2-7, with D perhaps matching TRBD2 (6 bases). Looked up from germline, CDR1 is SGHDT and CDR2 is YYEEEE. The CDR3 loop spans 15 amino acids. V was clipped by 7 bases and J by 5 bases, with 22 bases between them. DNA of the CDR3: TGTGCCAGCCGTCAAGAGTTGAGCGGGTTAGACGAGCAGTACTTC. It yields the protein CASRQELSGLDEQYF.

This clonotype was picked up many times. The chain recombines TRBV6-1 with TRBJ1-1, with D possibly TRBD1 on 5 matching bases. Trimming removed 6 bases from V and 3 bases from J, with 14 bases in between. This CDR3 contains 14 residues. Germline V gene lookup returns CDR1 MNHNS and CDR2 SASEGT. The CDR3 DNA sequence: TGTGCCAGCAGGGTTCCCAAAGGGGACACTGAAGCTTTCTTT. Its translation: CASRVPKGDTEAFF.

Worth noting for this clonotype: A far larger clone is off by one base, so a read error is likely. The J gene is TRBJ1-6, the V gene TRBV6-6, with unresolved D. Germline V lookup: CDR1 MNHNY, CDR2 SVGAGI (reference sequence). CDR3 size: 16 residues. CDR3 bases: TGTGCCGGCAGTGAAATGGTCGGACGGTCAAATTCACCCCTCCACTTT. This sequence encodes CAGSEMVGRSNSPLHF.

The table lists this clonotype with many counts. V usage is TRBV5-6 and J usage is TRBJ2-1, with D unresolved. CDR1 and CDR2 from the germline V gene are SGHDT and YYEEEE. The CDR3 totals 11 residues. Trimming pared 9 bases from V and 5 bases from J, leaving 9 bases between. The CDR3 nucleotides read TGTGCCACCAGTGGGGACAATGAGCAGTTCTTC. Its protein product is CATSGDNEQFF.

By sample share, this clonotype is medium-sized (0.01 to 0.1%). The genes are TRBV20-1 and TRBJ2-7; TRBD2 agrees at 10 bases. CDR1 and CDR2 from the germline V gene are DFQATT and SNEGSKA (reference sequence). The CDR3 runs to 14 residues. V lost 8 bases, J lost 5 bases, and 12 bases stayed unmatched. For the CDR3, the DNA is TGCAGTACAAAGAGCGGGAGGGCCGATCACGAGCAGTACTTC. Translating gives CSTKSGRADHEQYF.

In the case of this clonotype: A read error is possible here, since a much larger clone lies one base away. This chain uses TRBV5-4 with TRBJ1-6; D remains unclear. This CDR3 contains 15 residues. Deletions cut 4 bases from V and 7 bases from J, with 15 bases between. Germline V gene data show CDR1 as SGHNT and CDR2 as YYREEE (reference sequence). The CDR3 bases are TGTGCCAGCAGCCCCCGAGAGGGTGCCAATTCACCCCTCCACTTT. Its translation: CASSPREGANSPLHF.

This clonotype has ten or more counts. The gene calls are TRBV20-1 and TRBJ2-7; 10 positions agree with TRBD2. Per the germline V gene, CDR1 is DFQATT and CDR2 is SNEGSKA (reference sequence). V was pared by 5 bases and J by 0 bases, with 7 bases of the junction left unmatched. This CDR3 region has 15 residues. DNA of the CDR3: TGCAGTGCTCCCATGACTAGCGGGCTCTCCTACGAGCAGTACTTC. It codes for CSAPMTSGLSYEQYF.

This clonotype was picked up many times. V is TRBV20-1 and J is TRBJ2-4; 7 bases line up with TRBD1. Trimming at V came to 6 bases and at J to 7 bases, leaving 6 bases not matched to a gene. In germline, CDR1 is DFQATT, CDR2 SNEGSKA (reference sequence). The CDR3 loop spans 12 amino acids. The CDR3 coding sequence is TGCAGTGCCGACGGACAGGCGAACATTCAGTACTTC. Protein: CSADGQANIQYF.

The chain combines TRBV5-4 with TRBJ1-1; tentatively, D is TRBD1 (5 bases). Trimming took off 0 bases at V and 2 bases at J, with 8 bases between the two ends. CDR1 is SGHNT and CDR2 is YYREEE in the germline V gene (reference sequence). The CDR3 is made up of 14 amino acids. Here the CDR3 DNA reads TGTGCCAGCAGCTTGGGACAGATAAACACTGAAGCTTTCTTT. This encodes CASSLGQINTEAFF.

For this clonotype: Because the CDR3 is missing its conserved closing phenylalanine or tryptophan, this is likely a read error. The chain couples TRBV6-2 or TRBV6-3 to TRBJ2-1, with D perhaps matching TRBD2 (7 bases). This CDR3 is built from 14 residues. CDR1 is MNHEY, CDR2 SVGEGT, per germline. The CDR3 sequence is CASRGGDAYNEQFL. CDR3 in DNA: TGTGCTAGCAGGGGAGGGGATGCTTACAATGAGCAGTTCTTA.

The chain carries TRBV27 and TRBJ1-5; unclear D gene. This CDR3 is 18 amino acids long. Germline CDR1 reads MNHEY; CDR2 reads SMNVEV (reference sequence). Trimming took 5 bases from V and 1 from J, leaving 21 bases between them. The CDR3 bases are TGTGCCAGCAGTGCCGGGTTCCATTCACCCCAAAGCAATCAGCCCCAGCATTTT. Translation gives CASSAGFHSPQSNQPQHF.

For this clonotype: The junction departs from germline at one end; a sequencing error may be responsible. V and J are TRBV7-9 and TRBJ2-2, with D maybe TRBD1 (6 bases). The CDR3 totals 13 residues. The V gene's germline CDR1 is SEHNR and CDR2 FQNEAQ (reference sequence). In nucleotides, the CDR3 is TGTGCCAGCAGCTTTGCGAACACCTGGGGGCTGCTTTTT. Its protein is CASSFANTWGLLF.

The CDR3 loop reads CSARSTGSPNGELFF. The CDR3 DNA follows: TGCAGTGCTAGATCGACAGGGTCCCCCAACGGGGAGCTGTTTTTT. The chain recombines TRBV20-1 with TRBJ2-2, with 7 bases identical to TRBD1. V dropped 2 bases and J dropped 7; count of bases not matched to a gene: 10. The CDR3 has 15 amino acids. Germline loops: CDR1 DFQATT, CDR2 SNEGSKA (reference sequence).

This clonotype was counted many times. This chain joins TRBV28 and TRBJ1-3; maybe TRBD1 (5 bases). This CDR3 contains 16 residues. Germline loops: CDR1 MDHEN, CDR2 SYDVKM. V gave up 4 bases and J gave up 1 base, with 14 bases separating them. The CDR3 spells CASSSPLGGSGNTIYF. The CDR3 nucleotides are TGTGCCAGCAGTTCCCCCTTGGGGGGTTCTGGAAACACCATATATTTT. Combining the CDR3 with reference TRBV28 and TRBJ1-3 gives the whole variable domain DVKVTQSSRYLVKRTGEKVFLECVQDMDHENMFWYRQDPGLGLRLIYFSYDVKMKEKGDIPEGYSVSREKKERFSLILESASTNQTSMYLCASSSPLGGSGNTIYFGEGSWLTVV.

The V and J genes are TRBV5-4 and TRBJ1-1; D is ambiguous. CDR1 and CDR2 from the germline V gene are SGHNT and YYREEE (reference sequence). The V end was cut by 3 bases, the J end by 2 bases, with 11 bases between. The CDR3 is made up of 14 amino acids. The DNA of the CDR3 is TGTGCCAGCAGCTATCCGGATACTAACACTGAAGCTTTCTTT. Translating it yields CASSYPDTNTEAFF.